The clone carrying this T cell receptor beta chain was picked up many times. Its target is unknown. The data belong to a study of T-cell memory formation after mild COVID-19. Notes on the study in general: Clones that got smaller from day 15 to 85 had even CD4/CD8, while clones growing later tipped toward CD4+.

Trimming took 3 bases from V and 4 from J, leaving 12 bases between them. CDR3 size: 13 residues. Germline CDR1 is GTSNPN and CDR2 is SVGIG (reference sequence). TCRdb re-analysed the 5' RACE reads in MiXCR, keeping a single row per CDR3 protein. The sample lists more than 150,000 distinct CDR3 sequences; roughly a fifth were seen once. The source of this sequence is an adult woman who had mild COVID-19 (a few samples of this study predate the infection). Cell type and time point are not known. Material: PBMCs or a T cell subset sorted from them (not recorded which). The chain is built from TRBV30 and TRBJ1-1; D gene uncertain. The CDR3 DNA reads as TGTGCCTGGAGCTTAGGGATAGGCACTGAAGCTTTCTTT. This gives the protein CAWSLGIGTEAFF.